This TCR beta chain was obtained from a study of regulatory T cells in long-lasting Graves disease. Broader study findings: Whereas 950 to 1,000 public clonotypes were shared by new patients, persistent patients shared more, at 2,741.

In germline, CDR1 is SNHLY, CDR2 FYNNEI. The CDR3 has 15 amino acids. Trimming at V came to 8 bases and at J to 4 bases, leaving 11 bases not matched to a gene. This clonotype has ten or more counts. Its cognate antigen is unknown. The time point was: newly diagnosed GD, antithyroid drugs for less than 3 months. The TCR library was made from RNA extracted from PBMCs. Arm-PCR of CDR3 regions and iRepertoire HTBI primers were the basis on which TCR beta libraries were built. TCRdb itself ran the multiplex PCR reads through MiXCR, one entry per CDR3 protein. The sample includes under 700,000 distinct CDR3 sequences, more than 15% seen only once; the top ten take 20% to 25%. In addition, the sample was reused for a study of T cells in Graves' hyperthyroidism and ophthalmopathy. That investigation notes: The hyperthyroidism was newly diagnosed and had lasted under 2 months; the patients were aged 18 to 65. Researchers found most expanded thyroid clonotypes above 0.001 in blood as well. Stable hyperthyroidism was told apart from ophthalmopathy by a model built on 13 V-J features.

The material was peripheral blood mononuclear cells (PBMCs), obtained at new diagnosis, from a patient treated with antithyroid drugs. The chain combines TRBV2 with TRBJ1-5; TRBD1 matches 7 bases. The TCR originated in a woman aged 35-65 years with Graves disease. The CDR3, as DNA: TGTGCCAGCGGGGGCGCAGGGGGACCTAATCAGCCCCAGCATTTT. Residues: CASGGAGGPNQPQHF.